This TCR beta chain comes out of a study of blood T cell repertoires in COVID-19. Germline lookup yields CDR1 LGHNA and CDR2 YSLEER. This CDR3 region has 15 residues. V was cut by 4 bases and J by 1 base, with 12 bases left in between. Clones were sequenced by immunoSEQ multiplex PCR, and TCRdb holds only the in-frame ones, with some missing. The sample lists about 100,000 clones; roughly 88% were seen once. The specimen sequenced was peripheral blood. This clonotype was sampled from a human donor in a cohort sampled during active COVID-19. The V call is TRBV4-3, the J call TRBJ2-3, with D maybe TRBD2 (6 bases). The CDR3 spells CASSPRGAGTDTQYF. CDR3 DNA: TGCGCCAGCAGCCCACGCGGGGCGGGCACAGATACGCAGTATTTT.